The sequence of this T cell receptor beta chain was determined in a study of OX40 agonist ivuxolimab in advanced cancers. Study at large: Ivuxolimab was delivered to patients intravenously every 2 weeks at doses spanning 0.01 to 10 mg/kg. Participants averaged about 66 years of age (range about 23 to 80) and were 75% to 90% male. Study-level results: Relative to CD4+, CD8+ T cells held more expanded clones on average.

A remark on this clone: Its antigen is unknown.

Only in-frame clones appear in the TCRdb table, and some are missing; sequencing was by immunoSEQ multiplex PCR. The data hold about 94,000 clones, with 87% observed a single time. Sequencing used CD4+ or CD8+ T cells sorted from blood, obtained in a trial of the OX40 agonist ivuxolimab. This sequence was found in an adult with an advanced solid tumor such as melanoma, head and neck, liver or kidney cancer.

CDR3 DNA sequence: TGTGCCAGTAGCTCGACGGGGACAGGTCATAGCAATCAGCCCCAGCATTTT. The encoded protein is CASSSTGTGHSNQPQHF. V usage is TRBV19 and J usage is TRBJ1-5; TRBD1 matches 8 bases. CDR3 length equals 17 residues. CDR1 is LNHDA and CDR2 is SQIVND in the germline V gene (reference sequence). Trimming removed 6 bases from V and 0 bases from J; junction bases left unmatched: 10.